The 27 T cell receptor beta chains below all came from one sample that was sequenced in a study of T cells in Graves' hyperthyroidism and ophthalmopathy (dated by TCRdb to the late 2010s). The receptor library was made with multiplex PCR. Instrument used: Illumina HiSeq 2000. The TCR beta CDR3 regions were amplified from RNA transcripts. The TCR CDR3 was subjected to a first round of RT-PCR using the HTBI primer set and the Qiagen OneStep RT-PCR kit. TCRdb trimmed the raw reads at Q25, called clones with MiXCR and kept productive beta chains. Here each entry gathers all rows of one CDR3 protein and keeps the most common genes and DNA. Across this sample there are approximately 400,000 distinct CDR3 sequences, with 15% to 18% seen only once. The top ten clones comprise over 12% of the sample. The specimen sequenced was blood. Every receptor here comes from a woman between 18 and 29 years old with Graves' hyperthyroidism.

In regard to this clonotype: A clone one base away is much larger, so this may be a read error. The chain combines TRBV18 with TRBJ2-7; D is ambiguous. With the DNA end fitting TRBJ2-1 better, the J assignment may be wrong. Germline CDR1 is KGHSH and CDR2 is LQKENI. The CDR3 totals 15 residues. In DNA form, the CDR3 reads TGTGCCAGCTCACCACAGGAGAGGAGCTCCTACGAGCAGTTCTTC. Translation: CASSPQERSSYEQFF.

This clonotype was seen repeatedly, ten times or more. V is TRBV12-3 or TRBV12-4 and J is TRBJ2-7, with TRBD2 matching 13 bases. Trimming at V came to 5 bases and at J to 4 bases, leaving 8 bases not matched to a gene. The CDR3 length is 16 residues. The CDR3 DNA follows: TGTGCCAGCAGTCAGGGGACTAGCGGGACCGCTTACGAGCAGTACTTC. Its translation: CASSQGTSGTAYEQYF.

The CDR3 DNA reads as TGTGCCAGCCAAGGGGGACTAGCGGACGAGCAGTTCTTC. Its protein product is CASQGGLADEQFF. This chain connects TRBV3-1 to TRBJ2-1; 11 bases agree with TRBD2. CDR3 size: 13 residues. Germline V gene lookup returns CDR1 LGHDT and CDR2 YNNKEL (reference sequence). V trimming: 8 bases; J trimming: 10 bases; junction bases outside the gene matches: 7.

There are many counts of this clonotype. The rearrangement uses TRBV11-2 and TRBJ1-1, with D perhaps TRBD1 (6 bases). CDR3 size: 13 residues. Germline-derived CDR1 and CDR2 are SGHAT and FQNNGV. Between the trimmed V and J ends, which lost 5 bases and 4 bases, there was a span of 11 bases. CDR3 bases: TGTGCCAGCAGCCGTCCAGGGGTCACTGAAGCTTTCTTT. The encoded protein is CASSRPGVTEAFF.

The table lists this clonotype with many counts. V usage is TRBV11-2 and J usage is TRBJ2-7, with D perhaps TRBD2 (5 bases). Trimming took off 4 bases at V and 2 bases at J, with 18 bases between the two ends. The CDR3 sequence is 16 residues long. Germline V lookup: CDR1 SGHAT, CDR2 FQNNGV. This CDR3 is CASSSPSGGLPYEQYF. The CDR3 DNA reads TGTGCCAGCAGCTCACCTTCCGGCGGGCTTCCCTACGAGCAGTACTTC.

This clonotype was seen many times. The CDR3 loop is CASSSSGGGNTIYF. CDR3 bases: TGTGCCAGCAGTTCCTCAGGGGGCGGAAACACCATATATTTT. J is TRBJ1-3 and V is TRBV28; TRBD1 aligns across 8 bases. Per germline, CDR1 MDHEN and CDR2 SYDVKM. The CDR3 totals 14 residues. V shed 4 bases and J 4 bases; nucleotides not matched to a gene: 3.

A remark on this clonotype: A much more abundant neighbour one base away suggests this may be a read error. This chain uses TRBV24-1 with TRBJ1-5; 7 bases map to TRBD1. The germline V gene has CDR1 KGHDR and CDR2 SFDVKD. The CDR3 totals 15 residues. The CDR3 sequence is CTTSDPRQGKQPQHF. The CDR3 DNA reads TGTACCACCAGTGATCCAAGACAGGGCAAACAGCCCCAGCATTTT.

This clonotype appeared many times. The J gene is TRBJ2-2, the V gene TRBV11-1; 7 positions match TRBD1. The CDR3 runs to 16 residues. V shed 5 bases, J shed 0 bases, and the junction held 6 bases outside the gene matches. Germline V gene lookup returns CDR1 SGHAT and CDR2 FQDESV (reference sequence). As DNA, the CDR3 is TGTGCCAGCAGCACAAGGACAGGAACGAACACCGGGGAGCTGTTTTTT. It yields the protein CASSTRTGTNTGELFF.

This clonotype was seen more than once but under ten times. The V gene is TRBV7-9, the J gene TRBJ1-6; 7 bases align to TRBD1. With 1 base clipped from V and 3 bases from J, the junction kept 3 bases outside the gene matches. The germline V gene has CDR1 SEHNR and CDR2 FQNEAQ (reference sequence). This CDR3 spans 16 amino acids. CDR3 coding DNA: TGTGCCAGCAGCTTAGAGGGGGACAGCTATAATTCACCCCTCCACTTT. It encodes CASSLEGDSYNSPLHF.

Only a few counts were recorded for this clonotype. The rearrangement joins TRBV4-2 to TRBJ1-3; D ambiguous. V lost 0 bases to trimming and J lost 0 bases, with 15 bases between them. Germline V gene lookup returns CDR1 LGHNA and CDR2 YNFKEQ. CDR3 length equals 18 residues. The CDR3 sequence: CASSQDRGGLGSGNTIYF. CDR3 in DNA: TGTGCCAGCAGCCAAGATCGTGGAGGCTTGGGCTCTGGAAACACCATATATTTT.

This clonotype has a count of ten or more. DNA of the CDR3: TGTGCCAGCAGGGTAGAAGGGGAACTCGGGGAGCTGTTTTTT. Encoded protein: CASRVEGELGELFF. This chain connects TRBV6-1 to TRBJ2-2; possible D gene TRBD1, 5 bases. Trimming left V 6 bases short and J 7 bases short, with 15 bases between. The CDR3 covers 14 residues. CDR1 and CDR2 (germline): MNHNS, SASEGT.

This clonotype has more than one count but fewer than ten. This chain links TRBV29-1 with TRBJ2-5; D might be TRBD2 (5 bases). Germline V lookup: CDR1 SQVTM, CDR2 ANQGSEA. The CDR3 is 13 residues long. The V and J ends lost 2 bases and 5 bases respectively, with 12 bases between them. CDR3 nucleotides: TGCAGCGTTGAACCCCGACTATTGGAGACCCAGTACTTC. Translating gives CSVEPRLLETQYF.

This clonotype was seen only a few times. The chain uses TRBV7-8 and TRBJ2-3, with 8 bases lining up with TRBD2. The CDR3 runs to 15 residues. Trimming at V came to 2 bases and at J to 5 bases, leaving 6 bases not matched to a gene. Germline assignment: CDR1 SGHVS and CDR2 FQNEAQ. This CDR3 reads CASSLLRGEIDTQYF. Written as DNA, the CDR3 is TGTGCCAGCAGCTTACTGCGGGGGGAAATAGATACGCAGTATTTT.

This clonotype was detected many times. The chain joins TRBV5-1 to TRBJ2-3; the match to TRBD1 covers 7 bases. The CDR3 is made up of 18 amino acids. Trimming took 4 bases from V and 3 from J; bases not matched to a gene: 17. Germline CDR1 and CDR2: SGHRS and YFSETQ. CDR3 DNA sequence: TGCGCCAGCAGCCTCACATTCGGACAGGCAGTATGGACAGATACGCAGTATTTT. Its protein is CASSLTFGQAVWTDTQYF.

The sample holds many counts of this clonotype. This chain joins TRBV12-3 or TRBV12-4 and TRBJ1-2, with TRBD1 matching over 7 bases. Germline trimming cut 6 bases from V and 4 bases from J; bases unmatched to any gene: 2. The CDR3 covers 12 residues. As DNA, the CDR3 is TGTGCCAGCAGAGGGACAGTCTATGGCTACACCTTC. This translates into CASRGTVYGYTF.

As regards this clonotype: Since a much larger clone is just one base distant, this may be a read error. The V and J genes are TRBV6-2 or TRBV6-3 and TRBJ1-1; tentative D call: TRBD1 (6 bases). CDR3 length: 15 residues. The V end was cut by 8 bases, the J end by 1 base, with 17 bases between. Germline values: CDR1 MNHEY, CDR2 SVGEGT. The CDR3 loop reads CASGVAGTQNTEAFF. In DNA form, the CDR3 reads TGTGCCAGCGGGGTCGCCGGGACACAGAACACTGAAGCTTTCTTT.

This clonotype was recorded many times. This chain uses TRBV7-2 with TRBJ2-1, with TRBD1 as a possible D gene (6 bases). Between the trimmed V and J ends, which lost 5 bases and 1 base, there was a span of 15 bases. The CDR3 has 16 amino acids. Germline lookup yields CDR1 SGHTA and CDR2 FQGNSA. Here the CDR3 reads CASSLRTALSYNEQFF. CDR3 nucleotide sequence: TGTGCCAGCAGCCTACGGACAGCACTATCCTACAATGAGCAGTTCTTC.

The chain combines TRBV27 with TRBJ2-2; D gene ambiguous. V gave up 3 bases and J gave up 4 bases, with 9 bases separating them. Germline CDR1 and CDR2: MNHEY and SMNVEV (reference sequence). The CDR3 has 14 residues. DNA of the CDR3: TGTGCCAGCAGTTTCGGGCCCACCACCGGGGAGCTGTTTTTT. Its protein product is CASSFGPTTGELFF.

The chain has TRBV7-2 and TRBJ2-3; a weak D match, TRBD1 (7 bases). Germline values: CDR1 SGHTA, CDR2 FQGNSA. The ends were cut back, 5 bases at V and 0 bases at J, with 18 bases in the middle. CDR3 size: 17 residues. In DNA, the CDR3 is TGTGCCAGCAGCGCAAGACAGGGCGGGGCAAGCACAGATACGCAGTATTTT. Translated: CASSARQGGASTDTQYF.

This clonotype was observed at least ten times. The V call is TRBV5-1, the J call TRBJ2-7; tentative D call: TRBD2 (6 bases). The V gene's germline CDR1 is SGHRS and CDR2 YFSETQ. V lost 1 base and J 7 bases, leaving 15 bases between the germline ends. CDR3 size: 14 residues. The CDR3 DNA is TGCGCCAGCAGCTTGCCGGGAGACCTTGTGGAGCAGTACTTC. Encoded protein: CASSLPGDLVEQYF.

In the case of this clonotype: Here the CDR3 omits its conserved ending phenylalanine or tryptophan, so a read error is the likely source. V and J are TRBV6-1 and TRBJ2-3, with 8 nucleotides matching TRBD2. With 6 bases clipped from V and 2 bases from J, the junction kept 7 bases outside the gene matches. The germline V gene encodes CDR1 MNHNS and CDR2 SASEGT. The CDR3 contains 15 residues. For the CDR3, the DNA is TGTGCCAGCAGCCAATTAGCGGGGAACACAGATACGCAGTATCTT. As protein: CASSQLAGNTDTQYL.

This clonotype appeared many times. The CDR3 bases are TGCAGTGCTAGTACACCTTCGACAGACTACACTGAAGCTTTCTTT. Its translation is CSASTPSTDYTEAFF. The J gene is TRBJ1-1, the V gene TRBV20-1; possibly TRBD1 for D (5 bases). Germline V gene sequence: CDR1 DFQATT, CDR2 SNEGSKA (reference sequence). The V end was cut by 3 bases, the J end by 3 bases, with 17 bases between. The CDR3 contains 15 residues.

The sample holds a few counts of this clonotype. A read error may explain this, as a much larger clone is one base away. The CDR3 reads CAGSPGTGRTGELFF. CDR3 nucleotides: TGTGCCGGCAGCCCCGGGACAGGGCGGACCGGGGAGCTGTTTTTT. The chain has TRBV3-1 and TRBJ2-2, with TRBD1 identical over 9 bases. The germline gives CDR1 LGHDT, CDR2 YNNKEL (reference sequence). The CDR3 totals 15 residues.

This clonotype occurred a few times. J is TRBJ1-1 and V is TRBV29-1; D gene unclear. V lost 3 bases and J 10 bases, leaving 12 bases between the germline ends. This CDR3 region has 11 residues. The germline gives CDR1 SQVTM, CDR2 ANQGSEA. The CDR3 loop reads CSVDGVVGAFF. The CDR3 nucleotides read TGCAGCGTTGATGGGGTGGTCGGAGCTTTCTTT.

This clonotype was detected ten times or more. The CDR3 DNA reads as TGTGCCAGCAGTCGCAGTCGGGGTAACTATGGCTACACCTTC. It translates to CASSRSRGNYGYTF. The chain recombines TRBV28 with TRBJ1-2; D gene ambiguous. CDR3 length: 14 residues. Germline assignment: CDR1 MDHEN and CDR2 SYDVKM. The germline V and J ends were trimmed by 5 bases and 1 base, with 11 bases remaining between them.

At least ten counts were recorded for this clonotype. The chain couples TRBV6-5 to TRBJ1-2; a weak D match, TRBD1 (6 bases). CDR1 is MNHEY, CDR2 SVGAGI, per germline. The CDR3 is 14 residues long. Trimming took 0 bases from V and 5 from J, leaving 10 bases between them. DNA for the CDR3: TGTGCCAGCAGTTACTCGCCGGGGGCTTATGGCTACACCTTC. Translated: CASSYSPGAYGYTF.

This clonotype has a count of ten or more. V is TRBV11-2 and J is TRBJ1-6, with D tentatively TRBD1 (6 bases). CDR1 is SGHAT and CDR2 is FQNNGV in the germline V gene. V gave up 5 bases and J gave up 10 bases, with 15 bases separating them. This CDR3 region has 14 residues. The CDR3 DNA reads TGTGCCAGCAGCACATCAGGGGCGCGGTCACCCCTCCACTTT. It is translated as CASSTSGARSPLHF.